This TCR beta chain was retrieved from a study of OX40 agonist ivuxolimab in advanced cancers. Study as a whole: Partial responses were achieved by three patients, one with hepatocellular carcinoma and two with cutaneous melanoma.

Trimming took off 0 bases at V and 2 bases at J, with 8 bases between the two ends. Germline V CDR1 and CDR2: GTSNPN, SVGIG (reference sequence). The CDR3 has 14 residues. Study-wide results and limits: CD8+ T cells were the subset that, on average, had more expanded clones than CD4+.

About this clone itself: Its antigen is unidentified.

TCRdb's copy holds only in-frame clones and misses some; the assay was immunoSEQ multiplex PCR. The profile covers roughly 62,000 clones, with about 82% appearing a single time and around 2.5% taken by the ten largest. This sample comprised CD4+ or CD8+ T cells sorted from blood, obtained in a trial of the OX40 agonist ivuxolimab. V gene TRBV30 combines with J gene TRBJ2-1, with a tentative D call TRBD1 (5 bases). This receptor was obtained from an adult with an advanced solid tumor such as melanoma, head and neck, liver or kidney cancer. The CDR3 protein is CAWSVQGAYNEQFF. The CDR3 DNA follows: TGTGCCTGGAGTGTACAAGGGGCCTACAATGAGCAGTTCTTC.